The T cell receptor beta chain under discussion was sequenced for a study of shared clonotypes between healthy human individuals. Study-level background: CD4 naive cells filled three plates per donor, CD4 memory three, CD8 naive two and CD8 memory one.

General study findings and limits: Generation probability values for non-shared clonotypes were lower than those for clonotypes shared by all four donors. Sequencing depth was predicted to influence how clonotypes are shared among donors.

150 to 250 ng DNA, tens of thousands of T cell genomes, went into each sorted-subset replicate PCR. The method was immunoSEQ multiplex PCR; TCRdb's version includes in-frame clones alone and lacks a portion of them. The sample has nearly 750,000 clones, around 77% seen once; the top ten hold more than 1.5%. About this clone: The antigen is undetermined.

Sequenced material: memory CD4+ T cells sorted from blood. Documented subset: CD45RA-negative fraction. This receptor was obtained from a woman under 40 in good health.

The chain's CDR3 is CASSIGTGDASEKLFF. As DNA, the CDR3 is TGTGCCAGTAGTATCGGGACAGGGGACGCGAGTGAAAAACTGTTTTTT. V is TRBV19 and J is TRBJ1-4, with 10 bases matching TRBD1. V lost 3 bases to trimming and J lost 7 bases; unmatched junction nucleotides: 8. The length of the CDR3 is 16 residues. CDR1 is LNHDA, CDR2 SQIVND, per germline (reference sequence).